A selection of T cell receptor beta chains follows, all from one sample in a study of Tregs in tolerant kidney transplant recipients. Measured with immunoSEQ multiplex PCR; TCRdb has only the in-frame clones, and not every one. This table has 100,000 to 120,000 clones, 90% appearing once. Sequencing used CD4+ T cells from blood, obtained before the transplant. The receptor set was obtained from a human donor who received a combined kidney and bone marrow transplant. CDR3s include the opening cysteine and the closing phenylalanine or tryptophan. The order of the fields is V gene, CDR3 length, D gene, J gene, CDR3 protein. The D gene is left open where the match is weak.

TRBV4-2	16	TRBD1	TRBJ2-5	CASSQDRGQGGETQYF
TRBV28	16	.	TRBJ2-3	CASMGEEGPSTDTQYF
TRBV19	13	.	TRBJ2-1	CASSISTNNEQFF
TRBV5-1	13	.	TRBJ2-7	CASSFQGNNEQYF
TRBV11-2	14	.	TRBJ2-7	CASSLAAFSYEQYF
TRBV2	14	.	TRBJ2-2	CASSGIRVTGELFF
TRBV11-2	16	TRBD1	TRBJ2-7	CASSSQRTGGSYEQYF
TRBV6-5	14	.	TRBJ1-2	CASSYPRVNYGYTF
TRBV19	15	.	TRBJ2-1	CASSSGQASYNEQFF
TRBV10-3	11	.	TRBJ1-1	CAIRTDDEAFF
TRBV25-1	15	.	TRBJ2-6	CASSDTGSGANVLTF
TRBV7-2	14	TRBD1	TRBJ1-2	CASSRDRDRGISTF
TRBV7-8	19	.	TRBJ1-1	CASSFRGLDSRKDNTEAFF
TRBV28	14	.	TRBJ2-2	CASIMAGVTGELFF
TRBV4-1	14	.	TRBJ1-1	CASSPRQLNTEAFF
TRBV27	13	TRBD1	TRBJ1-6	CATAGTANSPLHF
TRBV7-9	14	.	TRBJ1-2	CASSPFPSNYGYTF
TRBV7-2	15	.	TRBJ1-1	CASSLGVQGVTEAFF
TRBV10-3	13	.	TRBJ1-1	CAIRGQMNTEAFF
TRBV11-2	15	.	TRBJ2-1	CASSLGQGRWNEQFF
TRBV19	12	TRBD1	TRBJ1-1	CASSWGQGEAFF
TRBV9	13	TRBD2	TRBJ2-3	CASSASGADTQYF
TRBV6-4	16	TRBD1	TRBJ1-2	CASSDSGQGPVYGYTF
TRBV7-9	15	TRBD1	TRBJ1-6	CASSLSDRGNSPLHF
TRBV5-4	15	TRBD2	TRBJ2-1	CASSSGLAGVGEQFF
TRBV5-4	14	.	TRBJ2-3	CASSSNPGTDTQYF
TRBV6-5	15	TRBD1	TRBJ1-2	CASAAQGAVGYGYTF
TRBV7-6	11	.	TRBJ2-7	CASVGDYEQYF
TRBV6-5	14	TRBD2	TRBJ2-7	CASSRGGDVYEQYF
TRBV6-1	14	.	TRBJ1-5	CASCEGQPNQPQHF
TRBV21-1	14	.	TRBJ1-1	CASSAGQGGTEAFF
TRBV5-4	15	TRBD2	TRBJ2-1	CASSPWTSRYNEQFF
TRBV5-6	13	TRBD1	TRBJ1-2	CASRKQGGYGYTF
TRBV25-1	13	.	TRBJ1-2	CASSDQGYYGYTF
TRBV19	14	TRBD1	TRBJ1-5	CASSIRGDNQPQHF
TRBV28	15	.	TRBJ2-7	CASSLGGGSSYEQYF
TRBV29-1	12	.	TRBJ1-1	CSVVRSTTEAFF
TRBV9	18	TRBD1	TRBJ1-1	CASSVAGTGVPSRTEAFF
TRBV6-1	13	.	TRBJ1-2	CASSGLQGRGYTF
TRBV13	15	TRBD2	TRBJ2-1	CASSYEGLAYNEQFF
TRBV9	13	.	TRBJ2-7	CASSADSFGEQYF
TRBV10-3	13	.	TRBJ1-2	CAINQDSFYGYTF
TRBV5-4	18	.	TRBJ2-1	CASSPGQGLRGGYNEQFF
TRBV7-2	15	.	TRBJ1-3	CASSRHGGGGNTIYF
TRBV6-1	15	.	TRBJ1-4	CASSLDSVGNEKLFF
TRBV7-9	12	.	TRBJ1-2	CASTGITDGYTF
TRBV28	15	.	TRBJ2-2	CASSLLALGTGELFF
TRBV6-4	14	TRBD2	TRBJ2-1	CASSFTSGVNEQFF
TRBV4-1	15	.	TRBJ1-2	CASSQDPREFYGYTF
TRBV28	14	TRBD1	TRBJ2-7	CASMGQALSYEQYF
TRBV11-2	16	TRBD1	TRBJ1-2	CASSYLRGQGSYGYTF
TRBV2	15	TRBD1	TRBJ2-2	CASSEVRQGSGELFF
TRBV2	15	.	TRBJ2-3	CASSDLGVQADTQYF
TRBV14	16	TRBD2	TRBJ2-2	CASSQGSSGGTGELFF
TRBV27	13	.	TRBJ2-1	CASSLNRYNEQFF
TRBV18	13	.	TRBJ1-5	CASSPVGNQPQHF
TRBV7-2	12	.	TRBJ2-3	CASSAYTDTQYF